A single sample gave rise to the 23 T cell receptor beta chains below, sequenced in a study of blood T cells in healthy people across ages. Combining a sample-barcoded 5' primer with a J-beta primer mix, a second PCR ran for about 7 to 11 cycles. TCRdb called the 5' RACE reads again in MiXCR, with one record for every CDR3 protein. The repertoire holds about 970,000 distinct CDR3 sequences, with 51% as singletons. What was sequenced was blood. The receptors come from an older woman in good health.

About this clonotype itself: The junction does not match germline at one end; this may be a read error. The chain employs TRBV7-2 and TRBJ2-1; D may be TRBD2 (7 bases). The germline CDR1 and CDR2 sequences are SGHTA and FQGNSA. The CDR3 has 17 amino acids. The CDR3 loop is CASSSAGGGRVVNERFF. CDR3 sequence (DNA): TGTGCCAGCAGCTCCGCCGGCGGGGGCCGGGTTGTGAATGAGCGGTTCTTC. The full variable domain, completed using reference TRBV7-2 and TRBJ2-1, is GAGVSQSPSNKVTEKGKDVELRCDPISGHTALYWYRQSLGQGLEFLIYFQGNSAPDKSGLPSDRFSAERTGGSVSTLTIQRTQQEDSAVYLCASSSAGGGRVVNERFFGPGTRLTVL.

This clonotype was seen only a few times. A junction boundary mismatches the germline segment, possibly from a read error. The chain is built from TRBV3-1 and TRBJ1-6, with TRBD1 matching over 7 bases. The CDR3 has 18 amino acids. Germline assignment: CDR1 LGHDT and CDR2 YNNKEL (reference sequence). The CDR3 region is CASSKESGTAVFTSPLHF. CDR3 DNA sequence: TGTGCCAGCAGCAAAGAGTCCGGGACAGCGGTATTTACTTCACCCCTCCACTTT.

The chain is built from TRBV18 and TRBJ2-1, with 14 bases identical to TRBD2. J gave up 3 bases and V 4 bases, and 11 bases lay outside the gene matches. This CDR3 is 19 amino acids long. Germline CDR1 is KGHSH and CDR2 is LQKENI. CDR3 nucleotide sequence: TGTGCCAGCTCACGACTAGCGGGAGGGTCCAACCCTTACTACAATGAGCAGTTCTTC. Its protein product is CASSRLAGGSNPYYNEQFF.

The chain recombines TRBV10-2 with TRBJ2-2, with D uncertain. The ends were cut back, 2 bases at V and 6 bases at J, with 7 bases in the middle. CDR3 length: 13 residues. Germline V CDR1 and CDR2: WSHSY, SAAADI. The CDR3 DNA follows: TGCGCCAGCAGTGAGACCAGTGCCGGGGAGCTGTTTTTT. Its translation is CASSETSAGELFF.

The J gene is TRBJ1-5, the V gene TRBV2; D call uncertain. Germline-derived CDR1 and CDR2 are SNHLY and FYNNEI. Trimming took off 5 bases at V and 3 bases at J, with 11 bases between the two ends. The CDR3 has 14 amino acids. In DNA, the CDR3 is TGTGCCAGCAGTTTGTGGACCTCCAATCAGCCCCAGCATTTT. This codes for CASSLWTSNQPQHF.

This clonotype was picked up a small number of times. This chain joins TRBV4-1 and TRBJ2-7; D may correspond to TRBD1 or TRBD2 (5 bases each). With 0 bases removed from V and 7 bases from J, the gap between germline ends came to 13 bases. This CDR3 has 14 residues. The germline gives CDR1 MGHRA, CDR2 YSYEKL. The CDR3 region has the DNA TGCGCCAGCAGCCAAGATACCGGGGCGAGTGAGCAGTACTTC. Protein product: CASSQDTGASEQYF.

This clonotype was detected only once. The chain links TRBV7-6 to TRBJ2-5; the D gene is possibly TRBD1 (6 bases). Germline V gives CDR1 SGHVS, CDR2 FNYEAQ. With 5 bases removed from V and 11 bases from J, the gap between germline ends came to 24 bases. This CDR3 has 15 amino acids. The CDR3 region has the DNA TGTGCCAGCAGCCTTCAGACAGGCCCCATCACGCAGCAGTACTTC. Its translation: CASSLQTGPITQQYF.

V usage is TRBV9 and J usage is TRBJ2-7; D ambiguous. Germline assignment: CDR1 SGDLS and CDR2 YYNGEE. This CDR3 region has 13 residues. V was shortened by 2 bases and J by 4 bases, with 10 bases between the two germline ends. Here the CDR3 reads CASSVIPGYEQYF. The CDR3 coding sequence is TGTGCCAGCAGCGTGATTCCAGGATACGAGCAGTACTTC.

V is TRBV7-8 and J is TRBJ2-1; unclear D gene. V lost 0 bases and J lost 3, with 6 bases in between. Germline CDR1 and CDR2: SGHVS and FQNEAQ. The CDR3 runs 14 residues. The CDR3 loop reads CASSLAGNYNEQFF. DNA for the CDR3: TGTGCCAGCAGCTTAGCGGGAAACTACAATGAGCAGTTCTTC.

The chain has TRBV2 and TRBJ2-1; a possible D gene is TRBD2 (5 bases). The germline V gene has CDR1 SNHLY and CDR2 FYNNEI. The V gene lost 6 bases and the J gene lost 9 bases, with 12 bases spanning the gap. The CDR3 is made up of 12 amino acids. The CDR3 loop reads CASSGLSGEQFF. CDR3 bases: TGTGCCAGCAGCGGACTTTCGGGTGAGCAGTTCTTC.

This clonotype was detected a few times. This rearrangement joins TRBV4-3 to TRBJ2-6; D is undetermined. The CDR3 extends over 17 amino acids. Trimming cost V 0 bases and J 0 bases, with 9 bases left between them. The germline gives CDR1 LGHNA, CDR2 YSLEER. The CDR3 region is CASSQEIPSSGANVLTF. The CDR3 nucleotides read TGCGCCAGCAGCCAAGAGATCCCTAGCTCTGGGGCCAACGTCCTGACTTTC.

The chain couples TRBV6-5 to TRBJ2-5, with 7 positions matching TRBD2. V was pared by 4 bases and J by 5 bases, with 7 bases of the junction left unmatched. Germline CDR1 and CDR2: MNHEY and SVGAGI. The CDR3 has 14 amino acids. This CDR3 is CASSWGGRIETQYF. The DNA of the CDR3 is TGTGCCAGCAGTTGGGGCGGGAGAATTGAGACCCAGTACTTC.

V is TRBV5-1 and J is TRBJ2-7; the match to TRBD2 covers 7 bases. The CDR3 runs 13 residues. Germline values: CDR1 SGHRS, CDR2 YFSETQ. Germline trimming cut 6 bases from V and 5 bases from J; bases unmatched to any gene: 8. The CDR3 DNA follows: TGCGCCAGCACGGTTAGCGGGCTCAACGAGCAGTACTTC. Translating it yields CASTVSGLNEQYF. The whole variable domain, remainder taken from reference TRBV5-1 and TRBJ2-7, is KAGVTQTPRYLIKTRGQQVTLSCSPISGHRSVSWYQQTPGQGLQFLFEYFSETQRNKGNFPGRFSGRQFSNSRSEMNVSTLELGDSALYLCASTVSGLNEQYFGPGTRLTVT.

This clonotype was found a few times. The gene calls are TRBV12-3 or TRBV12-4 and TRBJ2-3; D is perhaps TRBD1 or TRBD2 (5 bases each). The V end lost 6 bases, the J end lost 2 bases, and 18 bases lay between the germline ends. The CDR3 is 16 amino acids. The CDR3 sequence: CASRPGTVPHTDTQYF. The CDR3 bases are TGTGCCAGCAGGCCCGGGACCGTGCCCCACACAGATACGCAGTATTTT.

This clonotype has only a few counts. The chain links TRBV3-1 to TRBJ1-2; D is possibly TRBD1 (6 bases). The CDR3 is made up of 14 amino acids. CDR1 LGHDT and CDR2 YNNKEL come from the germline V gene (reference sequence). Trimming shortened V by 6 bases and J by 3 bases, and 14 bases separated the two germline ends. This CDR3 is CASRIEGGDYGYTF. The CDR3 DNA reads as TGTGCCAGCAGGATAGAAGGGGGGGACTATGGCTACACCTTC.

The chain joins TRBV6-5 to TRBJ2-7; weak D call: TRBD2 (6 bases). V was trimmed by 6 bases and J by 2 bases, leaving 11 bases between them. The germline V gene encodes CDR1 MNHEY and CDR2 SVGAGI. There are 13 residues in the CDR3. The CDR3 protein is CASRRDATYEQYF. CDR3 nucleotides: TGTGCCAGCAGGCGGGACGCGACCTACGAGCAGTACTTC.

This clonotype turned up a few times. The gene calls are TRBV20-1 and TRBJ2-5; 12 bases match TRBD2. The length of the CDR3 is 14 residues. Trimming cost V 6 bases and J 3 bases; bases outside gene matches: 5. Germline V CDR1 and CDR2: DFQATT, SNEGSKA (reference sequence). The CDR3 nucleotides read TGCAGTGCCGTAGGACTAGCGGGGAAAGAGACCCAGTACTTC. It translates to CSAVGLAGKETQYF.

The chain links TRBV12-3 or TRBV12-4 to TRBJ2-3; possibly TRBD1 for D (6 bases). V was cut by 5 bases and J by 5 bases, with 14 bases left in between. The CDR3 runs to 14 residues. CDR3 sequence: CASSHPQGEDTQYF. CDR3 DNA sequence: TGTGCCAGCAGTCACCCACAGGGTGAAGATACGCAGTATTTT.

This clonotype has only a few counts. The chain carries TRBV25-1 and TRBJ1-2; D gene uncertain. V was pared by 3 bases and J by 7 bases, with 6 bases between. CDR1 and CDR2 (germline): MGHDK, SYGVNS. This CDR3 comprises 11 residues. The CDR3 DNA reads TGTGCCAGCAGTGATGCAGTTGGCTACACCTTC. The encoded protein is CASSDAVGYTF.

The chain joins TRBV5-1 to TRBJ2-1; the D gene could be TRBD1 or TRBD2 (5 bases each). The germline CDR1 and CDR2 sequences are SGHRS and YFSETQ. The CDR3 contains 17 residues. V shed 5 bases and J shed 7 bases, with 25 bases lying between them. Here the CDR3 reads CASRVAWGSRVDNEQFF. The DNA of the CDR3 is TGCGCCAGCAGAGTTGCGTGGGGGTCCAGGGTGGATAATGAGCAGTTCTTC.

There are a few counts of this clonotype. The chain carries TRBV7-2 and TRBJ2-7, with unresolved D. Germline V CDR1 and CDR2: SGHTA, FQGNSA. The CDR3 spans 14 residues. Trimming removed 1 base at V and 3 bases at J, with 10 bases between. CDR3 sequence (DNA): TGTGCCAGCAGCTTAGTATCGCGCAACTACGAGCAGTACTTC. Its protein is CASSLVSRNYEQYF.

CDR3 sequence: CRGSRGTSTNEQFF. CDR3 DNA sequence: TGCAGGGGTTCGCGCGGGACTAGCACCAATGAGCAGTTCTTC. V gene TRBV20-1 combines with J gene TRBJ2-1; 9 nucleotides align to TRBD2. This CDR3 has 14 amino acids. Germline CDR1 reads DFQATT; CDR2 reads SNEGSKA (reference sequence).

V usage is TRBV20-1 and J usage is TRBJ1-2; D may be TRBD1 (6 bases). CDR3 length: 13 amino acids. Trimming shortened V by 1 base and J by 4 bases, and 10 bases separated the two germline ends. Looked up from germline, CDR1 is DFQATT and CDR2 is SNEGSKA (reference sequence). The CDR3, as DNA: TGCAGTGCTAGAGCAGGGGATGGCTATGGCTACACCTTC. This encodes CSARAGDGYGYTF.